This TCR beta chain was sequenced for a study of T cell changes during pregnancy in multiple sclerosis (dated by TCRdb to between 2019 and 2020). Regarding the complete study: Changes in the T cell repertoire over the course of pregnancy were examined in this study in women with multiple sclerosis.

Library method: the immunoSEQ multiplex PCR assay. TCRdb mirrors the immuneACCESS table, restricted to in-frame sequences. Some clones are absent from its copies; in checked studies, under half trace to an unresolved V gene, and the reason for the others is unknown. The sample data list roughly 68,000 clones, and about 90% of these were observed just once. The ten largest clones add up to around 1.3% of the sample. Comment on this clone: Its antigen target is currently unknown. Base qualities were left out, and no much larger clone turns up one base away.

The CDR3 holds 15 amino acids from the cysteine to the phenylalanine. Just CDR3 DNA is preserved here, 45 bases in frame from base 1. Ends trimmed: V by 5 bases, J by 8 bases; bases unmatched to a gene: 14. CDR1 MNHNY and CDR2 SVGAGI are derived from the germline V gene (reference sequence). Sequences were derived from peripheral blood, sampled in the second trimester of pregnancy. This chain joins TRBV6-6 to TRBJ2-5; TRBD2 fits 7 bases in the junction. This sequence originates from a female donor in good health, enrolled as a control in a pregnancy study. The bases are TGTGCCAGCAGTCCCTCCGGGACTACGACGGGCACCCAGTACTTC. Translated, this is CASSPSGTTTGTQYF.